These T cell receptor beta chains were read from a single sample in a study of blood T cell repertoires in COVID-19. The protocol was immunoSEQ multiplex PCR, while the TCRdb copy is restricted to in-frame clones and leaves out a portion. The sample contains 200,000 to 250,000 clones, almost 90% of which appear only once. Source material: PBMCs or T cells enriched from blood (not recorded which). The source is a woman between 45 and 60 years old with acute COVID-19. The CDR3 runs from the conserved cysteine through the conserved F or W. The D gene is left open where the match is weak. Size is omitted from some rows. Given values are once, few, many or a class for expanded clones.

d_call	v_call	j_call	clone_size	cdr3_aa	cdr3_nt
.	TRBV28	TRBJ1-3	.	CASSTGSGNTIYF	TGTGCCAGCAGTACCGGCTCTGGAAACACCATATATTTT
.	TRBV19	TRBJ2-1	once	CASKDGRIDNEQFF	TGTGCCAGTAAGGACGGGAGAATCGACAATGAGCAGTTCTTC
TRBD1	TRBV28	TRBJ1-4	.	CASRRDRGNEKLFF	TGTGCCAGCAGAAGGGACAGGGGAAACGAAAAACTGTTTTTT
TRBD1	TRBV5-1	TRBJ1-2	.	CASSLTGDSYTF	TGCGCCAGCAGCTTAACAGGGGATAGCTACACCTTC
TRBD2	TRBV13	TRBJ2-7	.	CASSSGTSGFSYEQYF	TGTGCCAGCAGTTCGGGGACTAGCGGGTTCTCCTACGAGCAGTACTTC
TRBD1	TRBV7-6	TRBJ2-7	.	CASSLVQGAFTYEQYF	TGTGCCAGCAGCTTAGTCCAGGGGGCTTTCACCTACGAGCAGTACTTC
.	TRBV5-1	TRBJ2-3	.	CASSLQGRTDTQYF	TGCGCCAGCAGCTTGCAGGGCCGCACAGATACGCAGTATTTT
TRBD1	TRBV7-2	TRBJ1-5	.	CASSIGQGSEQPQHF	TGTGCCAGCAGCATCGGACAGGGAAGCGAACAGCCCCAGCATTTT
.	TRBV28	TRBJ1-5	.	CASSLWGDGNQPQHF	TGTGCCAGCAGTCTCTGGGGGGATGGCAATCAGCCCCAGCATTTT
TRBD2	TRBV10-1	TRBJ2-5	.	CASSDLSSGRAAETQYF	TGCGCCAGCAGTGATTTATCCAGCGGGAGGGCCGCAGAGACCCAGTACTTC
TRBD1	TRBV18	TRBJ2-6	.	CASSFGTGDSGANVLTF	TGTGCCAGCTCCTTTGGGACAGGCGACTCTGGGGCCAACGTCCTGACTTTC
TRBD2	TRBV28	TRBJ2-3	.	CAAPGTSGKFPHTDTQYF	TGTGCCGCCCCTGGGACTAGCGGGAAATTTCCCCACACAGATACGCAGTATTTT
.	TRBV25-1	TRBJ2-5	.	CASSGQFQETQYF	TGTGCCAGCAGTGGACAGTTCCAAGAGACCCAGTACTTC
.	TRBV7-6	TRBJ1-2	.	CASSWGRARTGGYTF	TGTGCCAGCAGCTGGGGCCGGGCGCGGACCGGTGGCTACACCTTC
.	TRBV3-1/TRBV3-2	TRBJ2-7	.	CASSQGQSYEQYF	TGTGCCAGCAGCCAAGGACAGTCGTACGAGCAGTACTTC
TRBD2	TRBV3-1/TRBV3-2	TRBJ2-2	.	CASRTGLAEPGELFF	TGTGCCAGCAGAACGGGACTAGCGGAACCCGGGGAGCTGTTTTTT
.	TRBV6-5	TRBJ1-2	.	CASGLWGSGTF	.
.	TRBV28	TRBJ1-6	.	CASGRGYSPLHF	TGTGCCAGCGGCAGGGGCTATTCACCCCTCCACTTT
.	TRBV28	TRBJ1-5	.	CASSFTGGRGDQPQHF	TGTGCCAGCAGCTTTACGGGGGGAAGGGGCGATCAGCCCCAGCATTTT
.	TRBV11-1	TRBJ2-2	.	CASSHSWAGELFF	TGTGCCAGCAGCCACAGTTGGGCCGGGGAGCTGTTTTTT
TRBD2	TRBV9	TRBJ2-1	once	CASSVVSGSNEQFF	TGTGCCAGCAGCGTAGTCAGCGGGAGCAATGAGCAGTTCTTC
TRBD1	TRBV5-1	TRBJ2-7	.	CASSRGQGKDEQYF	TGCGCCAGCAGCCGTGGACAGGGGAAGGACGAGCAGTACTTC
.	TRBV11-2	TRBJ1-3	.	CASSLVLGGTGNTIYF	TGTGCCAGCAGCTTAGTCCTCGGGGGAACTGGAAACACCATATATTTT
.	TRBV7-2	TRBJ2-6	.	CASSLGAGSLISGANVLTF	TGTGCCAGCAGCTTAGGGGCGGGATCCCTGATCTCTGGGGCCAACGTCCTGACTTTC
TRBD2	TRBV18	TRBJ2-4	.	CASSLGTSDIQYF	TGTGCCAGCTCCCTTGGGACTAGCGACATTCAGTACTTC
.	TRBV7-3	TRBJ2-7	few	CASSLQVSYEQYF	TGTGCCAGCAGCTTGCAGGTCTCCTACGAGCAGTACTTC
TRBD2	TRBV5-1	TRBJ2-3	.	CASSQRGGVNTDTQYF	TGCGCCAGCAGCCAAAGGGGAGGGGTGAACACAGATACGCAGTATTTT
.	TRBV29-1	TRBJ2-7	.	CSVGPQTGPYEQYF	TGCAGCGTCGGCCCCCAAACAGGGCCCTACGAGCAGTACTTC
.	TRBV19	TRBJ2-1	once	CASTLSLDIYNEQFF	TGTGCCAGTACCTTGTCCCTCGACATCTACAATGAGCAGTTCTTC
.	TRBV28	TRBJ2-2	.	CASSLPGTNTGELFF	TGTGCCAGCAGTTTGCCAGGAACGAACACCGGGGAGCTGTTTTTT
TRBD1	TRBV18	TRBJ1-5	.	CASSLSGGNQPQHF	TGTGCCAGCTCACTCTCAGGGGGAAATCAGCCCCAGCATTTT
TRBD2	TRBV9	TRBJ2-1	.	CASSVAGGTSDVQNEQFF	TGTGCCAGCAGCGTAGCGGGAGGAACTAGCGACGTTCAGAATGAGCAGTTCTTC
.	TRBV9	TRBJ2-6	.	CASSAGFVSGANVLTF	TGTGCCAGCAGCGCCGGTTTCGTCTCTGGGGCCAACGTCCTGACTTTC
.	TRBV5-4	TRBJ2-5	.	CASSLAGIGETQYF	TGTGCCAGCAGCTTGGCGGGAATCGGAGAGACCCAGTACTTC
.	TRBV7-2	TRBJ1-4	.	CASSLGTGEKLFF	TGTGCCAGCAGCTTAGGTACAGGGGAAAAACTGTTTTTT
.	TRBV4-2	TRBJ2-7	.	CASSQDVQAPEQYF	TGTGCCAGCAGCCAAGATGTCCAGGCTCCAGAGCAGTACTTC
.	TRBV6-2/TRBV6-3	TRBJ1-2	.	CASSLGAGYTF	TGTGCCAGCAGCCTAGGGGCTGGCTACACCTTC
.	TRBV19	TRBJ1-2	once	CASSRNQPRGGYTF	TGTGCCAGTAGTAGGAACCAACCGAGAGGGGGCTACACCTTC